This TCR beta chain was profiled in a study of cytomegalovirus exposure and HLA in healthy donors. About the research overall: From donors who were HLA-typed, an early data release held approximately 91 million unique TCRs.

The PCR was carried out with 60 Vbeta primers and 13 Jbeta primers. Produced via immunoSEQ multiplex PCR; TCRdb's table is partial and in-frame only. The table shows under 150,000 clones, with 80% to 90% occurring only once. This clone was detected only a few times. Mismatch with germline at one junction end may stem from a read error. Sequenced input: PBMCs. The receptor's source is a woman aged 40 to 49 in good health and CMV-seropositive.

The CDR3 DNA reads as TGTGCCAGCAGTTCCTCTAGCGGGAGGGCCTATGAGCAGTACTTC. Protein product: CASSSSSGRAYEQYF. The chain carries TRBV28 and TRBJ2-7; TRBD2 matches 12 bases. Looked up from germline, CDR1 is MDHEN and CDR2 is SYDVKM. CDR3 length: 15 residues.